The 16 T cell receptor beta chains presented below share a single source sample, sequenced in a study of cytomegalovirus exposure and HLA in healthy donors. The PCR contained 60 Vbeta and 13 Jbeta primers. Some clones are missing from TCRdb's copy, which holds only in-frame ones; the method was immunoSEQ multiplex PCR. Of tens of thousands of clones in the sample, under 85% were seen once. Sequenced input: PBMCs. The receptors come from a man younger than 45 in good health and CMV-seronegative.

V and J are TRBV6-1 and TRBJ1-1, with 8 bases identical to TRBD1. After removal of 4 bases from V and 5 bases from J, the junction contained 3 bases not matched to a gene. The CDR3 sequence is 13 residues long. Germline V gives CDR1 MNHNS, CDR2 SASEGT. CDR3 nucleotides: TGTGCCAGCAGTGTAGACAGGGGTACTGAAGCTTTCTTT. It translates to CASSVDRGTEAFF.

This chain connects TRBV28 to TRBJ2-7; D remains unclear. Germline assignment: CDR1 MDHEN and CDR2 SYDVKM. Trimming took 0 bases from V and 0 from J, leaving 9 bases between them. The CDR3 has 15 amino acids. Here the CDR3 reads CASSLWQIASYEQYF. The DNA of the CDR3 is TGTGCCAGCAGTTTATGGCAGATTGCCTCCTACGAGCAGTACTTC.

The chain combines TRBV4-2 with TRBJ2-5; 15 bases line up with TRBD2. CDR3 length equals 19 residues. The trim removed 8 bases at V and 2 bases at J, leaving 15 bases unmatched. The germline V gene encodes CDR1 LGHNA and CDR2 YNFKEQ. The CDR3 spells CASGSGTSGGTGLQETQYF. The CDR3 DNA reads TGTGCCAGCGGCTCAGGGACTAGCGGGGGGACCGGACTGCAAGAGACCCAGTACTTC.

The genes are TRBV5-1 and TRBJ1-3, with D hard to call. Germline lookup yields CDR1 SGHRS and CDR2 YFSETQ. There are 15 residues in the CDR3. The germline V and J ends were trimmed by 1 base and 0 bases, with 8 bases remaining between them. The CDR3: CASSLSPVSGNTIYF. DNA of the CDR3: TGCGCCAGCAGCTTGTCGCCGGTCTCTGGAAACACCATATATTTT.

This rearrangement joins TRBV5-1 to TRBJ2-1; perhaps TRBD2 as D (7 bases). With 5 bases removed from V and 8 bases from J, the gap between germline ends came to 14 bases. CDR1 is SGHRS, CDR2 YFSETQ, per germline. The CDR3 covers 13 residues. CDR3 DNA: TGCGCCAGCAGATCCGGGGGGCAGGATGAGCAGTTCTTC. The encoded protein is CASRSGGQDEQFF.

This chain connects TRBV6-5 to TRBJ2-7; no definite D call. In germline, CDR1 is MNHEY, CDR2 SVGAGI. The CDR3 sequence is 12 residues long. Trimming removed 6 bases from V and 6 bases from J, with 12 bases in between. The CDR3 sequence: CASRSTLSEQYF. The CDR3 DNA reads TGTGCCAGCAGAAGTACCCTCAGCGAGCAGTACTTC.

The CDR3 DNA reads as TGTGCCAGCAGCTTACAGGCGGGGAACACTGAAGCTTTCTTT. Residues: CASSLQAGNTEAFF. The chain uses TRBV7-3 and TRBJ1-1; the D is unclear. Germline CDR1 is SGHTA and CDR2 is FQGTGA. The CDR3 has 14 residues. Trimming cost V 2 bases and J 1 base, with 8 bases left between them.

This chain uses TRBV7-8 with TRBJ1-1, with TRBD1 identical over 7 bases. The CDR3 spans 15 residues. V lost 2 bases, J lost 5 bases, and 8 bases stayed unmatched. CDR1 and CDR2 from the germline V gene are SGHVS and FQNEAQ. CDR3 loop: CASSLTTGLRTEAFF. Written as DNA, the CDR3 is TGTGCCAGCAGCTTAACGACAGGGTTGAGGACTGAAGCTTTCTTT. The whole variable domain, filled in from reference TRBV7-8 and TRBJ1-1, reads GAGVSQSPRYKVAKRGQDVALRCDPISGHVSLFWYQQALGQGPEFLTYFQNEAQLDKSGLPSDRFFAERPEGSVSTLKIQRTQQEDSAVYLCASSLTTGLRTEAFFGQGTRLTVV.

This rearrangement joins TRBV6-1 to TRBJ1-2, with TRBD1 matching 7 bases. The CDR3 totals 16 residues. The J segment lost 6 bases and the V segment lost 2 bases, leaving 12 bases of the junction unmatched. Germline lookup yields CDR1 MNHNS and CDR2 SASEGT. In nucleotides, the CDR3 is TGTGCCAGCAGTGAATCCCTCCAGGGGGTCCGCAATGGCTACACCTTC. Translation: CASSESLQGVRNGYTF.

This clone occurred once. The chain joins TRBV19 to TRBJ2-5, with a weak D call TRBD1 (6 bases). With 6 bases removed from V and 4 bases from J, the gap between germline ends came to 15 bases. The CDR3 consists of 14 residues. CDR1 LNHDA and CDR2 SQIVND come from the germline V gene (reference sequence). The CDR3: CASSLSRGGETQYF. CDR3 nucleotide sequence: TGTGCCAGTAGCCTGTCCAGGGGTGGAGAGACCCAGTACTTC.

The J gene is TRBJ2-1, the V gene TRBV5-4; 9 bases align to TRBD2. The V gene's germline CDR1 is SGHNT and CDR2 YYREEE (reference sequence). Germline trimming cut 0 bases from V and 10 bases from J; bases unmatched to any gene: 8. CDR3 length: 15 residues. CDR3 region: CASSLALAGVSEQFF. The CDR3 DNA reads as TGTGCCAGCAGCTTGGCTTTAGCGGGGGTTTCCGAGCAGTTCTTC.

This chain links TRBV7-9 with TRBJ1-2; the D is unclear. Germline lookup yields CDR1 SEHNR and CDR2 FQNEAQ (reference sequence). Between the trimmed V and J ends, which lost 1 base and 2 bases, there was a span of 11 bases. The CDR3 totals 15 residues. CDR3 amino acids: CASSLVPSGNYGYTF. The CDR3 bases are TGTGCCAGCAGCTTAGTACCCTCCGGGAACTATGGCTACACCTTC.

The gene calls are TRBV2 and TRBJ2-3; 10 bases match TRBD2. Looked up from germline, CDR1 is SNHLY and CDR2 is FYNNEI. Trimming cost V 5 bases and J 4 bases; bases outside gene matches: 12. The CDR3 has 17 amino acids. The DNA of the CDR3 is TGTGCCAGCAGTCGAAGGACCGGGACTAGCGTGGCAGATACGCAGTATTTT. It encodes CASSRRTGTSVADTQYF.

The J gene is TRBJ2-3, the V gene TRBV5-1, with D unresolved. Germline values: CDR1 SGHRS, CDR2 YFSETQ. V gave up 5 bases and J gave up 9 bases, with 16 bases separating them. CDR3 length: 13 amino acids. DNA of the CDR3: TGCGCCAGCAGGCCCGCCCTAGATGGAACGCAGTATTTT. Amino acids: CASRPALDGTQYF.

The rearrangement uses TRBV11-2 and TRBJ1-1; D gene ambiguous. V lost 4 bases and J 1 base, leaving 7 bases between the germline ends. The CDR3 loop spans 13 amino acids. The germline CDR1 and CDR2 sequences are SGHAT and FQNNGV. The CDR3 is CASSYSTNTEAFF. The DNA for the CDR3 is TGTGCCAGCAGCTACAGTACGAACACTGAAGCTTTCTTT.

The V and J genes are TRBV5-1 and TRBJ1-1; D possibly corresponds to TRBD1 (6 bases). CDR3 length equals 14 residues. Germline CDR1 is SGHRS and CDR2 is YFSETQ. V was shortened by 3 bases and J by 6 bases, with 15 bases between the two germline ends. Written as DNA, the CDR3 is TGCGCCAGCAGCTCTACAGGGCCCCTATCTGAAGCTTTCTTT. This translates into CASSSTGPLSEAFF.